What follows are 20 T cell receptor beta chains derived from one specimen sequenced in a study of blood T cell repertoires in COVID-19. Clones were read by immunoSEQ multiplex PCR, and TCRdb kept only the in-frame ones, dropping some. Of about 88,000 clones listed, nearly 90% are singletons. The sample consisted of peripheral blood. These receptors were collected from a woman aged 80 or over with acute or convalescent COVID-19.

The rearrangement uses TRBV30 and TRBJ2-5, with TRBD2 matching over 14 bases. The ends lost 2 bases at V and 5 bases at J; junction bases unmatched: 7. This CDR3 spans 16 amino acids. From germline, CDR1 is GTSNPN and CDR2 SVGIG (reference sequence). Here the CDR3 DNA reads TGTGCCTGGAGTCGAGAAGGACTAGCGGGGGGTGAGACCCAGTACTTC. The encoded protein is CAWSREGLAGGETQYF.

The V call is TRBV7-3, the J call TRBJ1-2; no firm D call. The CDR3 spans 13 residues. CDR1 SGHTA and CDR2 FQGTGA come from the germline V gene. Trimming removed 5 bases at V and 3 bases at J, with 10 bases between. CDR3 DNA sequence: TGTGCCAGCAGCCCCGACGGAGACTATGGCTACACCTTC. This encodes CASSPDGDYGYTF.

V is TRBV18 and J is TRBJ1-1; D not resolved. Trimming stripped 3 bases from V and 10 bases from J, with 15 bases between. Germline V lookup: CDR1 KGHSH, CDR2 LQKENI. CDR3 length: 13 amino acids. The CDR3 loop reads CASSPLRDEGAFF. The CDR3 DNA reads TGTGCCAGCTCACCGTTGAGGGATGAGGGAGCTTTCTTT.

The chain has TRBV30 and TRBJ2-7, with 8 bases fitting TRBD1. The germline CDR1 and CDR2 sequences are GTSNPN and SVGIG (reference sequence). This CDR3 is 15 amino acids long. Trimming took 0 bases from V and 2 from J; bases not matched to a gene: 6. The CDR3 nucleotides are TGTGCCTGGAGTGTACCCAGGACAGGGACCTACGAGCAGTACTTC. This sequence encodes CAWSVPRTGTYEQYF.

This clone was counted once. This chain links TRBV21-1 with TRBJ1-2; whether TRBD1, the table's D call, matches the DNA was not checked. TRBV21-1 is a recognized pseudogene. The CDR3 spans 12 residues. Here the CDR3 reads CASSKGHYGYTF. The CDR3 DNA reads TGTGCCAGCAGCAAGGGCCACTATGGCTACACCTTC.

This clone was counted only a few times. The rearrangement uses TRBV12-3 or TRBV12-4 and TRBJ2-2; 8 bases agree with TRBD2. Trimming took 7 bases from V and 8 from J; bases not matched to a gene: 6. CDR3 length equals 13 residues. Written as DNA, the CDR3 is TGTGCCAGCACCCCGCGGGGGGCGGGGGAGCTGTTTTTT. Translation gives CASTPRGAGELFF.

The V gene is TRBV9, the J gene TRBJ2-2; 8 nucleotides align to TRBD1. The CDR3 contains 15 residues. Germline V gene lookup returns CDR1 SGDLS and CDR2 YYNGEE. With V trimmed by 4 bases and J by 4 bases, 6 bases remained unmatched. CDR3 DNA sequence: TGTGCCAGCAGCCCCGACAGGGGTCGCACCGGGGAGCTGTTTTTT. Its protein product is CASSPDRGRTGELFF.

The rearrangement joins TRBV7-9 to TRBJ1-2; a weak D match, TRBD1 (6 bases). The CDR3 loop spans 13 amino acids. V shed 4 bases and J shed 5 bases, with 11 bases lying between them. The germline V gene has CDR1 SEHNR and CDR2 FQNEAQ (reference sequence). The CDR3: CASSSRGWYGYTF. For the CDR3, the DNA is TGTGCCAGCAGCTCCAGGGGATGGTATGGCTACACCTTC.

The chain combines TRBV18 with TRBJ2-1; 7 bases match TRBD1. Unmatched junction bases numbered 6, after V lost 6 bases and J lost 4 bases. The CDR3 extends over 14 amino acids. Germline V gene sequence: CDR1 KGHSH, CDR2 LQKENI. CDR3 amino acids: CASSSDRAYNEQFF. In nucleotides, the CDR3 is TGTGCCAGCTCCTCCGACAGGGCATACAATGAGCAGTTCTTC.

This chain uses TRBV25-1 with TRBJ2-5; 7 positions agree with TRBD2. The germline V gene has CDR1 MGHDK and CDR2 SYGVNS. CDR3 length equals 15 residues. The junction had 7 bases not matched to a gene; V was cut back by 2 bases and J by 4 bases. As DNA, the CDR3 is TGTGCCAGCAGTGAAGGGCTTTCGGGGGGAGAGACCCAGTACTTC. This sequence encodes CASSEGLSGGETQYF.

CDR3 DNA: TGCGCCAGCAGCCAAGTGAGGGCTTCACCCCTCCACTTT. Its protein is CASSQVRASPLHF. The J gene is TRBJ1-6, the V gene TRBV4-1, with D uncertain. V lost 1 base and J 9 bases, leaving 7 bases between the germline ends. Looked up from germline, CDR1 is MGHRA and CDR2 is YSYEKL. CDR3 size: 13 residues.

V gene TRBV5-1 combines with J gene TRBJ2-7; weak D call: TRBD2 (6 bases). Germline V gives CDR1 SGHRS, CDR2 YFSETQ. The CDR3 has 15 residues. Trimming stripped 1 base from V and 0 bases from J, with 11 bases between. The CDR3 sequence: CASSLKHGGSYEQYF. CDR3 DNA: TGCGCCAGCAGCTTGAAACACGGGGGCTCCTACGAGCAGTACTTC.

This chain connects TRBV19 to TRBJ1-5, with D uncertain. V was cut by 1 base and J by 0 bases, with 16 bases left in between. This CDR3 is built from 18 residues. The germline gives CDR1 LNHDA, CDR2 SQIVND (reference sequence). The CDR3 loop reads CASSIGPGGSDSNQPQHF. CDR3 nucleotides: TGTGCCAGTAGTATAGGGCCGGGTGGTAGCGATAGCAATCAGCCCCAGCATTTT.

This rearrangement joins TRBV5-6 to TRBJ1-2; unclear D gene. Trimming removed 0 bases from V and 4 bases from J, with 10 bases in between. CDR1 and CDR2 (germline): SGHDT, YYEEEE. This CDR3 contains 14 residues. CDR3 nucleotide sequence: TGTGCCAGCAGCTTGGGTCGGGTGTCCTATGGCTACACCTTC. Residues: CASSLGRVSYGYTF.

The chain's CDR3 is CAWSVRNRGIQYNSPLHF. The DNA for the CDR3 is TGTGCCTGGAGTGTACGCAACAGGGGGATACAGTATAATTCACCCCTCCACTTT. The genes are TRBV30 and TRBJ1-6; 8 bases are shared with TRBD1. The germline CDR1 and CDR2 sequences are GTSNPN and SVGIG (reference sequence). The V gene end was trimmed by 0 bases and the J gene end by 4 bases; junction bases not matched to a gene: 11. This CDR3 contains 18 residues.

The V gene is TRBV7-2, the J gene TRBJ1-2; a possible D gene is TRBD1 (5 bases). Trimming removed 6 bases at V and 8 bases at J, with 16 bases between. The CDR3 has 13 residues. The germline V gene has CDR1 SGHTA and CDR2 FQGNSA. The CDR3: CASSWDYTRGYTF. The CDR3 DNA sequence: TGTGCCAGCAGTTGGGACTATACTAGGGGCTACACCTTC.

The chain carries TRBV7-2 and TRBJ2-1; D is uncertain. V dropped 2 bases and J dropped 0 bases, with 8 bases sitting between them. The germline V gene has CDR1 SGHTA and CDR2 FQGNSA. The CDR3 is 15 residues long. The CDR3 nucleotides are TGTGCCAGCAGCTTATCGGAGCCCTCCTACAATGAGCAGTTCTTC. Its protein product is CASSLSEPSYNEQFF.

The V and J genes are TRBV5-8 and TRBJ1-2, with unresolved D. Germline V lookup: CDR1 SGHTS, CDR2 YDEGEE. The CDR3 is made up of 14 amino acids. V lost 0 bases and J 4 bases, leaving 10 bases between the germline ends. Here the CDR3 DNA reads TGTGCCAGCAGCTTGGCGGCCGGGTTCTATGGCTACACCTTC. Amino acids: CASSLAAGFYGYTF.

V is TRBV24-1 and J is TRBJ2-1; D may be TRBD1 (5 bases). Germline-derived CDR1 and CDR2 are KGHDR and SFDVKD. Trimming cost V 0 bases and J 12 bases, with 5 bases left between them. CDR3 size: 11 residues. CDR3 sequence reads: CATSDLQGQFF. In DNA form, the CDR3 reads TGTGCCACCAGTGATTTGCAGGGGCAGTTCTTC.

The CDR3 sequence: CSVEDHSETQYF. CDR3 in DNA: TGCAGCGTTGAAGATCATAGTGAGACCCAGTACTTC. The J gene is TRBJ2-5, the V gene TRBV29-1; D gene uncertain. Germline CDR1 is SQVTM and CDR2 is ANQGSEA. This CDR3 has 12 residues. Trimming took off 0 bases at V and 5 bases at J, with 7 bases between the two ends.